This T cell receptor beta chain was recorded in a study of Graves' ophthalmopathy and Graves' hyperthyroidism. Amplified material comprised TCR beta CDR3 regions derived from RNA transcripts. The first-round RT-PCR employed HTBI primers together with the Qiagen OneStep RT-PCR kit. A multiplex PCR was then performed as the second round. TCRdb re-called the multiplex PCR reads through MiXCR, storing one row per CDR3 protein. The repertoire holds about 590,000 distinct CDR3 sequences, with 35% to 45% as singletons. The CDR3 is made up of 14 amino acids. CDR1 is DFQATT and CDR2 is SNEGSKA in the germline V gene (reference sequence). Trimming removed 5 bases from V and 7 bases from J; junction bases left unmatched: 8. This clonotype was seen only a few times.

The sample was peripheral blood or thyroid tissue (not recorded which). This clonotype was sampled from an adult man with Graves' hyperthyroidism. The chain carries TRBV20-1 and TRBJ1-4; 9 positions match TRBD1. CDR3 in DNA: TGCAGTGCTTACTCCGGGACAGGGTTTGAAAAACTGTTTTTT. It encodes CSAYSGTGFEKLFF.